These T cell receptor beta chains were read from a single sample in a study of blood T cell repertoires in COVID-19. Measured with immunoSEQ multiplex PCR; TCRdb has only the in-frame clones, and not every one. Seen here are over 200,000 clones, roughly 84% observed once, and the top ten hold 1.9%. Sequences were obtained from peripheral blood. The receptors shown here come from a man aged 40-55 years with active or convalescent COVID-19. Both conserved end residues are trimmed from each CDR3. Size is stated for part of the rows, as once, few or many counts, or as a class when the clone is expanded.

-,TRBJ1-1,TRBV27,ASSFVAGATEAF
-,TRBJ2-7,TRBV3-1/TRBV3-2,ASSFGLVSEQY
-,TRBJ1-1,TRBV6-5,ASRDRAGEDEAF
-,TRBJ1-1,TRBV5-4,ASSLGQINTEAF
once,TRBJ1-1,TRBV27,ASSSTETEAF
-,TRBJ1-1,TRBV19,ASSNTVNTEAF
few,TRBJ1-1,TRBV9,ASSKRDRDYTEAF
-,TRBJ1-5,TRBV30,AWSVSGNQPQH
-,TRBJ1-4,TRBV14,ASSQEVQGANEKLF
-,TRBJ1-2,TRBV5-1,ASSLEGGNYGYT
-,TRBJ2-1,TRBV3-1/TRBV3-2,ASSPRESISYNEQF
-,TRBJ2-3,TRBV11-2,ASSSAGTGWADTQY
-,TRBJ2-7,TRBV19,ASSRGAGSLPTRDEQY
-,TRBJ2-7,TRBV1,TSSQDSFKSSYEQY
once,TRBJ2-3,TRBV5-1,ASRGGGSTDTQY
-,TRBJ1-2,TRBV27,ASSTHLRDRGYT
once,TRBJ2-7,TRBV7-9,ASSRIWTGREHEQY
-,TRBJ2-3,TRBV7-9,ASSRAGGPDTQY
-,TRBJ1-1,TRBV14,ASRPGTGGRSPEAF
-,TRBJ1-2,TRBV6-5,ASSSPMDRENYGYT
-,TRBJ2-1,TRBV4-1,ASSQVTQASSYNEQF
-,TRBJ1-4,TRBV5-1,ASSLGQGDNEKLF
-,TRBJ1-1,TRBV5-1,ASSPTEAMNTEAF
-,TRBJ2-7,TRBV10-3,AISESRSSGSGYEQY
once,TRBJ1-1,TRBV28,ASRIGQGLFGDTEAF
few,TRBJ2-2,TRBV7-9,ASSLRQGSGELF
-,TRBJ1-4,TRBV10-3,AIKKTPLEKLF
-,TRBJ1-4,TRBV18,ASSPGTGAKNEKLF
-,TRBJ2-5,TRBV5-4,ASSLGGRETQY
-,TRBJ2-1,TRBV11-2,ASSSPGRGAPFNEQF
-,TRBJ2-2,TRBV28,ASRFSGGITGELF
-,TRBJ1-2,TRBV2,ASSEWGGGYGYT
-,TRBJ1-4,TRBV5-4,ASSPGGASTNEKLF
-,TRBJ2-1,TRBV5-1,ASSLVPSGGNNEQF
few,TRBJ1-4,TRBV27,ASTPGHNEKLF
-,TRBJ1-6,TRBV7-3,ASSAGQGTSPLH
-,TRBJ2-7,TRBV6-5,ASSGLAGEQY
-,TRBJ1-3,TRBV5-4,ASSPGGGSFGNTIY
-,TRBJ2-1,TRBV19,ASIRTSGAYNEQF
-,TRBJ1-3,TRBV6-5,ASTGNTIY
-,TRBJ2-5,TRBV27,ASSSSSYDKAQY
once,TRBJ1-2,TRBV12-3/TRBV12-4,ASSTGFGYT
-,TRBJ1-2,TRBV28,ASSPGTNYGYT
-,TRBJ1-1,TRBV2,ASKGQGDTEAF
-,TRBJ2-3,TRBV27,ASSPLSPSGGPPSTDTQY
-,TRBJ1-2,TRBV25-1,ASSEPGQLYGYT
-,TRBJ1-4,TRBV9,ASSSTPGPEKLF
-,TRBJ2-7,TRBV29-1,SVESGASYEQY
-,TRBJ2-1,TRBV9,ASSVSGRARNEQF
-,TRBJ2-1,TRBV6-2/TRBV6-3,ASSKRKTLTSDLHEQF
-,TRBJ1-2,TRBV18,ASSPTGGLGYT
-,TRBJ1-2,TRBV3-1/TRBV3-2,ASSQVPVPNGYT
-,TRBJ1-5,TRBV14,ASSQVGQGPPGNQPQH
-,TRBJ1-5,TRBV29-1,SVDAYRATRNQPQH